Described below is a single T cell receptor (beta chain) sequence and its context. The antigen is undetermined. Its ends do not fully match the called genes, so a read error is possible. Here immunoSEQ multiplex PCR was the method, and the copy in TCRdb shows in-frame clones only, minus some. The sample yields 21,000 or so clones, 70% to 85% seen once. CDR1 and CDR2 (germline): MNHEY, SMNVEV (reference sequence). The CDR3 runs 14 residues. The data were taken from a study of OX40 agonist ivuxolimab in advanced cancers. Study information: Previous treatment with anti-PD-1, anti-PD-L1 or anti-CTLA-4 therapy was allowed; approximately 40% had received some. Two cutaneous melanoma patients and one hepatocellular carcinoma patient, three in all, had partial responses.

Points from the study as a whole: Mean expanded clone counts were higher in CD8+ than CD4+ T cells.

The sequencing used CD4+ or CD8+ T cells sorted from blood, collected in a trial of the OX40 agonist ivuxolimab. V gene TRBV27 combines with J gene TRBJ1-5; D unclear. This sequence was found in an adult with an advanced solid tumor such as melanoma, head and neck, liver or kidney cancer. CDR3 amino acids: CASSLSTTNQPLHF. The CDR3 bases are TGTGCCAGCAGTTTATCCACCACTAATCAGCCCCTGCATTTT.